The 8 T cell receptor beta chains given below trace back to one sample, sequenced in a study of cytomegalovirus exposure and HLA in healthy donors (dated by TCRdb to between 2016 and 2019). Library generation was performed with the immunoSEQ multiplex PCR assay. For the multiplex PCR, a mixture combining 60 forward primers for TCR Vbeta segments and 13 reverse primers for TCR Jbeta segments was used. TCRdb holds this immuneACCESS table with in-frame rearrangements only. Some clones are missing; in checked studies, unresolved V genes explain under half, and the rest has no known cause. For this sample there are 100,000 to 150,000 clones; roughly 74% appear just once. Jointly, the top ten make up 5.8% of the sample. Sample: PBMCs. The receptors were sampled from a woman between 50 and 59 years old in good health and CMV-seropositive.

This clone was seen only a few times. This chain connects TRBV9 to TRBJ2-1; 11 bases fit TRBD2. The length of the CDR3 is 16 residues. Germline lookup yields CDR1 SGDLS and CDR2 YYNGEE. Trimming cost V 0 bases and J 8 bases; bases outside gene matches: 7. The CDR3 coding sequence is TGTGCCAGCAGCGTAGGGATAGCGGGGGGGTTCTATGAGCAGTTCTTC. Protein sequence: CASSVGIAGGFYEQFF.

V and J are TRBV11-2 and TRBJ1-3; D remains unclear. The germline gives CDR1 SGHAT, CDR2 FQNNGV. The CDR3 is 14 amino acids. V was cut by 8 bases and J by 4 bases, with 15 bases left in between. The CDR3 region is CASGSSSLGNTIYF. DNA of the CDR3: TGTGCCAGCGGCTCCTCCTCCCTCGGAAACACCATATATTTT.

J is TRBJ2-1 and V is TRBV5-4; 9 bases line up with TRBD1. The V gene end was trimmed by 2 bases and the J gene end by 7 bases; junction bases not matched to a gene: 7. CDR1 and CDR2 (germline): SGHNT, YYREEE (reference sequence). The CDR3 has 15 amino acids. CDR3 in DNA: TGTGCCAGCAGCTTTCCGGGACAGGGAGTAAATGAGCAGTTCTTC. It specifies CASSFPGQGVNEQFF.

This clone was counted only a few times. The genes are TRBV5-4 and TRBJ1-2, with a weak D call TRBD1 (5 bases). This CDR3 has 14 residues. In germline, CDR1 is SGHNT, CDR2 YYREEE (reference sequence). The V end was cut by 4 bases, the J end by 0 bases, with 10 bases between. CDR3 sequence reads: CASSPGRANYGYTF. The CDR3 nucleotides are TGTGCCAGCAGCCCTGGCAGGGCTAACTATGGCTACACCTTC.

For the CDR3, the DNA is TGTGCCAGCTCATCTCAGGGGATGAACACCGGGGAGCTGTTTTTT. This encodes CASSSQGMNTGELFF. The chain is built from TRBV18 and TRBJ2-2, with D perhaps TRBD1 (6 bases). Trimming shortened V by 5 bases and J by 1 base, and 11 bases separated the two germline ends. The CDR3 is made up of 15 amino acids. The V gene's germline CDR1 is KGHSH and CDR2 LQKENI.

The CDR3 sequence is CASGSQGTGELFF. DNA for the CDR3: TGTGCTAGTGGTTCACAGGGCACCGGGGAGCTGTTTTTT. The J gene is TRBJ2-2, the V gene TRBV12-5; tentatively, D is TRBD1 (6 bases). The CDR3 extends over 13 amino acids. V was shortened by 4 bases and J by 4 bases, with 7 bases between the two germline ends. CDR1 LGHNT and CDR2 FRNRAP come from the germline V gene.

The chain recombines TRBV7-8 with TRBJ1-1; 8 positions agree with TRBD1. CDR1 is SGHVS and CDR2 is FQNEAQ in the germline V gene. This CDR3 is built from 14 residues. V shed 5 bases, J shed 5 bases, and the junction held 7 bases outside the gene matches. The CDR3 loop is CASSPDRGWTEAFF. DNA for the CDR3: TGTGCCAGCAGCCCCGACAGGGGATGGACTGAAGCTTTCTTT.

The genes are TRBV18 and TRBJ1-2; 7 bases agree with TRBD1. Germline V gives CDR1 KGHSH, CDR2 LQKENI. V trimming: 5 bases; J trimming: 6 bases; junction bases outside the gene matches: 6. The CDR3 sequence is 13 residues long. CDR3 amino acids: CASSVGTADGYTF. Here the CDR3 DNA reads TGTGCCAGCTCAGTAGGGACAGCCGATGGCTACACCTTC.